The 21 T cell receptor beta chains reported below all come from one sample, sequenced in a study of post-analysis software for immune sequencing data. No antigens are known for them. Overall study findings and caveats: Five TRBV segments (TRBV5-6, TRBV5-1 and TRBV20-1 among them) occurred more frequently in patients than in controls.

Libraries were made from TCR beta cDNA, and they carried unique molecular identifiers. Using its own MiXCR run on the PCR reads, TCRdb lists one record per CDR3 protein. Of 800,000 to 950,000 distinct CDR3 sequences listed, roughly 50% were seen once; the top ten hold approximately 4.5%. Material: blood. Receptors were obtained from a girl aged 5-17 years with multiple sclerosis.

The V gene is TRBV24-1, the J gene TRBJ2-5; a possible D gene is TRBD1 (6 bases). Trimming cost V 9 bases and J 1 base, with 11 bases left between them. The CDR3 is 13 residues long. Germline assignment: CDR1 KGHDR and CDR2 SFDVKD. The CDR3 spells CATVQGIQETQYF. The CDR3, as DNA: TGTGCCACCGTTCAGGGGATCCAAGAGACCCAGTACTTC.

This rearrangement joins TRBV5-1 to TRBJ2-7, with TRBD1 as a possible D gene (6 bases). The germline V and J ends were trimmed by 5 bases and 2 bases, with 14 bases remaining between them. Germline lookup yields CDR1 SGHRS and CDR2 YFSETQ. CDR3 length: 14 residues. CDR3: CASSFGTNTYEQYF. In nucleotides, the CDR3 is TGCGCCAGCAGTTTCGGGACAAACACCTACGAGCAGTACTTC.

DNA for the CDR3: TGCGCCAGCGCTAAGACCAACGAGCAGTACTTC. This sequence encodes CASAKTNEQYF. V and J are TRBV5-1 and TRBJ2-5; no definite D call. The J call may not be correct, given that the DNA end is closer to TRBJ2-7. CDR3 length equals 11 residues. Germline lookup yields CDR1 SGHRS and CDR2 YFSETQ.

This clonotype was observed once. The chain employs TRBV7-2 and TRBJ2-1, with D maybe TRBD2 (6 bases). This CDR3 region has 15 residues. In germline, CDR1 is SGHTA, CDR2 FQGNSA. V gave up 0 bases and J gave up 9 bases, with 15 bases separating them. In nucleotides, the CDR3 is TGTGCCAGCAGCTTAGCCAGGGAGGTCGGGAGTGAGCAGTTCTTC. Translated: CASSLAREVGSEQFF.

This clonotype appeared a few times. For the CDR3, the DNA is TGTGCCAGCAGCTTAAAAGGAGGTCAAGAGACCCAGTACTTC. Its protein is CASSLKGGQETQYF. This chain joins TRBV7-3 and TRBJ2-5, with a tentative D call TRBD2 (5 bases). Per the germline V gene, CDR1 is SGHTA and CDR2 is FQGTGA. The CDR3 contains 14 residues. The V end lost 1 base, the J end lost 2 bases, and 8 bases lay between the germline ends.

The chain combines TRBV15 with TRBJ2-7; TRBD1 matches 7 bases. Germline values: CDR1 LNHNV, CDR2 YYDKDF (reference sequence). CDR3 length equals 14 residues. V lost 5 bases to trimming and J lost 6 bases; unmatched junction nucleotides: 10. The CDR3 coding sequence is TGTGCCACCAGCGGGTTTACAGGGGAAGGCGAGCAGTACTTC. Translation: CATSGFTGEGEQYF.

The chain links TRBV6-2 or TRBV6-3 to TRBJ2-1; 9 bases line up with TRBD2. In germline, CDR1 is MNHEY, CDR2 SVGEGT. J lost 7 bases, V lost 8 bases, and 12 bases had no gene match. The CDR3 has 15 residues. The CDR3 protein is CASGLWAGGRNEQFF. CDR3 nucleotide sequence: TGTGCCAGCGGCCTATGGGCGGGGGGGAGGAATGAGCAGTTCTTC.

This clonotype has just a few counts. V is TRBV29-1 and J is TRBJ2-7; D not resolved. The DNA end favors TRBJ2-5, so the J call may be wrong. Germline V gene data show CDR1 as SQVTM and CDR2 as ANQGSEA. The CDR3 consists of 11 residues. In DNA form, the CDR3 reads TGCAGCGTTGATATTGGGGAGACCCAGTACTTC. This gives the protein CSVDIGETQYF.

This chain connects TRBV6-5 to TRBJ1-2, with 9 bases matching TRBD1. The V and J ends lost 6 bases and 4 bases, in that order; junction bases with no gene match: 6. Germline CDR1 is MNHEY and CDR2 is SVGAGI. This CDR3 contains 14 residues. DNA of the CDR3: TGTGCCAGCAGAAGGGGACAGGGAATCTATGGCTACACCTTC. This codes for CASRRGQGIYGYTF.

V and J are TRBV5-1 and TRBJ2-7, with 11 bases lining up with TRBD2. The CDR3 sequence is 14 residues long. CDR1 is SGHRS, CDR2 YFSETQ, per germline. With 7 bases clipped from V and 6 bases from J, the junction kept 9 bases outside the gene matches. The CDR3 sequence is CASATTGTSGEQYF. The CDR3 DNA reads TGCGCCAGCGCGACGACCGGGACTAGCGGCGAGCAGTACTTC. The variable domain in full, with the rest retrieved from reference TRBV5-1 and TRBJ2-7, is KAGVTQTPRYLIKTRGQQVTLSCSPISGHRSVSWYQQTPGQGLQFLFEYFSETQRNKGNFPGRFSGRQFSNSRSEMNVSTLELGDSALYLCASATTGTSGEQYFGPGTRLTVT.

V is TRBV5-1 and J is TRBJ2-5; TRBD2 matches 11 bases. Germline V lookup: CDR1 SGHRS, CDR2 YFSETQ. Losses at the gene ends were 2 bases for V and 2 bases for J; bases not matched to a gene: 5. The CDR3 is 16 residues long. CDR3 amino acids: CASSFSGLAVQETQYF. For the CDR3, the DNA is TGCGCCAGCAGCTTCTCGGGACTAGCGGTACAAGAGACCCAGTACTTC.

The V call is TRBV7-2, the J call TRBJ2-1, with 7 nucleotides matching TRBD2. V dropped 0 bases and J dropped 12; count of bases not matched to a gene: 8. The CDR3 runs to 14 residues. The germline V gene has CDR1 SGHTA and CDR2 FQGNSA. The CDR3 DNA reads TGTGCCAGCAGCTTAGCGGAGGTTAGCGGGTGGCAGTTCTTC. This gives the protein CASSLAEVSGWQFF.

The chain links TRBV12-3 or TRBV12-4 to TRBJ2-1; D unresolved. Trimming stripped 0 bases from V and 10 bases from J, with 7 bases between. The CDR3 is 12 residues long. CDR3 DNA sequence: TGTGCCAGCAGTTTAGCGGGATGGGAGCAGTTCTTC. It translates to CASSLAGWEQFF.

This clonotype was observed a few times. The chain couples TRBV27 to TRBJ2-7, with D maybe TRBD2 (6 bases). The CDR3 runs to 17 residues. Germline CDR1 is MNHEY and CDR2 is SMNVEV (reference sequence). V was clipped by 5 bases and J by 2 bases, with 22 bases between them. CDR3 bases: TGTGCCAGCAGTCAGCGAGGCAGCACTAGCTTTGCCTACGAGCAGTACTTC. Encoded protein: CASSQRGSTSFAYEQYF.

This clonotype occurred many times. This chain connects TRBV5-1 to TRBJ2-5, with 14 bases fitting TRBD2. The germline CDR1 and CDR2 sequences are SGHRS and YFSETQ. The trim removed 3 bases at V and 3 bases at J, leaving 1 base unmatched. This CDR3 has 15 amino acids. CDR3 nucleotide sequence: TGCGCCAGCAGCTCGGGACTAGCGGGAGAAGAGACCCAGTACTTC. Translating gives CASSSGLAGEETQYF.

This rearrangement joins TRBV6-2 or TRBV6-3 to TRBJ2-4; D call uncertain. The CDR3 contains 17 residues. Germline CDR1 is MNHEY and CDR2 is SVGEGT. V was cut by 0 bases and J by 0 bases, with 12 bases left in between. The DNA of the CDR3 is TGTGCCAGCAGTTACTCGAGTTCCAAACTAGCCAAAAACATTCAGTACTTC. It codes for CASSYSSSKLAKNIQYF.

The genes are TRBV5-1 and TRBJ2-7; 7 nucleotides align to TRBD2. CDR1 SGHRS and CDR2 YFSETQ come from the germline V gene. This CDR3 has 16 amino acids. The V segment lost 4 bases and the J segment 4 bases; nucleotides outside the gene matches: 14. The CDR3 reads CASSQFEVGTKYEQYF. The CDR3 nucleotides read TGCGCCAGCAGCCAGTTTGAGGTGGGGACTAAATACGAGCAGTACTTC. The entire variable domain, with the rest obtained from reference TRBV5-1 and TRBJ2-7, is as follows: KAGVTQTPRYLIKTRGQQVTLSCSPISGHRSVSWYQQTPGQGLQFLFEYFSETQRNKGNFPGRFSGRQFSNSRSEMNVSTLELGDSALYLCASSQFEVGTKYEQYFGPGTRLTVT.

Turning to this clonotype: Relative to the germline gene, one junction end is altered; a read error may explain this. V and J are TRBV7-9 and TRBJ2-3; tentatively, D is TRBD2 (6 bases). Germline lookup yields CDR1 SEHNR and CDR2 FQNEAQ (reference sequence). CDR3 length: 17 amino acids. CDR3 in amino acids: CAGSTSRLVGSADTQYF. The DNA of the CDR3 is TGTGCCGGCAGCACCTCCCGACTAGTCGGATCCGCAGATACGCAGTATTTT.

J is TRBJ2-4 and V is TRBV7-2; unclear D gene. Matching the DNA end better, TRBJ2-7 makes the J call doubtful. The CDR3 is 12 residues long. Germline V gene data show CDR1 as SGHTA and CDR2 as FQGNSA. This CDR3 reads CASSVGEDEQYF. The DNA for the CDR3 is TGTGCCAGCAGCGTCGGCGAGGACGAGCAGTACTTC.

In DNA, the CDR3 is TGTGCCAGCAATCGGGACAGAAGCTCCTACGAGCAGTACTTC. Translated, it gives CASNRDRSSYEQYF. The gene calls are TRBV2 and TRBJ2-7; 7 bases map to TRBD1. The CDR3 is 14 amino acids. Looked up from germline, CDR1 is SNHLY and CDR2 is FYNNEI. With V trimmed by 7 bases and J by 0 bases, 6 bases remained unmatched.

The rearrangement links TRBV5-1 to TRBJ2-1; 7 bases line up with TRBD2. J was trimmed by 2 bases and V by 0 bases; bases with no gene match: 2. Per germline, CDR1 SGHRS and CDR2 YFSETQ. This CDR3 has 15 residues. CDR3 protein: CASSLASGPYNEQFF. The CDR3 DNA reads TGCGCCAGCAGCTTGGCTAGCGGACCCTACAATGAGCAGTTCTTC.